These T cell receptor beta chains were read from a single sample in a study of T-cell reconstitution after alpha-beta-depleted transplantation in children. Each CDR3 protein is one row after TCRdb ran MiXCR on the PCR reads. Among around 270,000 distinct CDR3 sequences, over 9.5% were seen once, and the ten largest hold around 7.5%. The material sequenced was PBMCs, taken before TCRalphabeta/CD19-depleted stem cell transplant. These receptors were obtained from a boy under three years old with acute myeloid leukemia, due to receive a stem cell transplant. CDR3s include the opening cysteine and the closing phenylalanine or tryptophan. Fields, in order: V gene, D gene, J gene, clone size, CDR3 DNA, CDR3 protein. A D gene is named only where the DNA matches it firmly. Clone size is shown for a subset of rows, as once, few, many or a class of expanded clone.

v_call: TRBV5-6
d_call: -
j_call: TRBJ1-5
clone_size: many
cdr3_nt: TGTGCCAGCAGCTTGCAGGGGCGAAATCAGCCCCAGCATTTT
cdr3_aa: CASSLQGRNQPQHF

v_call: TRBV7-3
d_call: TRBD1
j_call: TRBJ2-7
clone_size: -
cdr3_nt: TGTGCCAGCAGCTTAACGGGACAGGGGGCAGATTTC
cdr3_aa: CASSLTGQGADF

v_call: TRBV7-9
d_call: -
j_call: TRBJ2-7
clone_size: -
cdr3_nt: TGTGCCAGCAGCTTAGGAGGGCAGATAGAGTACTTC
cdr3_aa: CASSLGGQIEYF

v_call: TRBV3-1
d_call: TRBD2
j_call: TRBJ2-1
clone_size: many
cdr3_nt: TGTGCCAGCAGCCAAGACTGGTGGCTAGCGGGAAAGATATTCAATGAGCAGTTCTTC
cdr3_aa: CASSQDWWLAGKIFNEQFF

v_call: TRBV5-5
d_call: -
j_call: TRBJ1-3
clone_size: many
cdr3_nt: TGTGCCAGCAGCCCCCGCGGATTCTCTGGAAACACCATATATTTT
cdr3_aa: CASSPRGFSGNTIYF

v_call: TRBV13
d_call: -
j_call: TRBJ2-7
clone_size: -
cdr3_nt: TGTGCCAGGCTTACGGCGCGGCAGGAACAGTACTTC
cdr3_aa: CARLTARQEQYF

v_call: TRBV19
d_call: TRBD2
j_call: TRBJ2-2
clone_size: -
cdr3_nt: TGTGCCAGTAGAAATAGCGGGAGCCGCACCGGGGAGCTGTTTTTT
cdr3_aa: CASRNSGSRTGELFF

v_call: TRBV18
d_call: TRBD1
j_call: TRBJ1-1
clone_size: -
cdr3_nt: TGTGCCAGCTCTCGCGGACAGGGTGGGATCCGGCCTGAAGCTTTCTTT
cdr3_aa: CASSRGQGGIRPEAFF

v_call: TRBV29-1
d_call: TRBD2
j_call: TRBJ2-2
clone_size: many
cdr3_nt: TGCAGCGTTGCAGTGGTAGCGGGGAATACCGGGGAGCTGTTTTTT
cdr3_aa: CSVAVVAGNTGELFF

v_call: TRBV27
d_call: -
j_call: TRBJ2-2
clone_size: many
cdr3_nt: TGTGCCAGCAGTTGGGAGGCGAACACCGGGGAGCTGTTTTTT
cdr3_aa: CASSWEANTGELFF

v_call: TRBV5-6
d_call: TRBD1
j_call: TRBJ2-1
clone_size: many
cdr3_nt: TGTGCCAGCAGCTTGGCCCTACTATACAGGGGGAGCTCCTACAATGAGCAGTTCTTC
cdr3_aa: CASSLALLYRGSSYNEQFF

v_call: TRBV5-1
d_call: -
j_call: TRBJ1-1
clone_size: many
cdr3_nt: TGCGCCAGCACCTTGGGAGGGCGCGAGGCTTTCTTT
cdr3_aa: CASTLGGREAFF

v_call: TRBV20-1
d_call: -
j_call: TRBJ1-2
clone_size: many
cdr3_nt: TGCAGTGCTGGAGGGACCTTTAACTATGGCTACACCTTC
cdr3_aa: CSAGGTFNYGYTF

v_call: TRBV7-3
d_call: -
j_call: TRBJ2-3
clone_size: -
cdr3_nt: TGTGCCAGCAGCTTCAGCGTCGGGGGCCTTGATACGCAGTATTTT
cdr3_aa: CASSFSVGGLDTQYF

v_call: TRBV20-1
d_call: TRBD1
j_call: TRBJ2-1
clone_size: few
cdr3_nt: TGCAGTGCTAGAGAGTCTGAAACAGGGGGAGGTGGCAATGAGCAGTTCTTC
cdr3_aa: CSARESETGGGGNEQFF

v_call: TRBV10-2
d_call: -
j_call: TRBJ2-1
clone_size: many
cdr3_nt: TGCGCCAGCTTGGTAGGTCTAGCCTACAATGAGCAGTTCTTC
cdr3_aa: CASLVGLAYNEQFF

v_call: TRBV6-5
d_call: -
j_call: TRBJ2-4
clone_size: many
cdr3_nt: TGTGCCAGCAGTTACTCGATTCAGAAAGCCAAAAACATTCAGTACTTC
cdr3_aa: CASSYSIQKAKNIQYF

v_call: TRBV27
d_call: -
j_call: TRBJ2-2
clone_size: many
cdr3_nt: TGTGCCAGCAGCCTATGGAGACAGCGGACGGCGAACACCGGGGAGCTGTTTTTT
cdr3_aa: CASSLWRQRTANTGELFF

v_call: TRBV9
d_call: -
j_call: TRBJ2-1
clone_size: many
cdr3_nt: TGTGCCAGCAGCGCCCAGTCGCCAGGGTACAATGAGCAGTTCTTC
cdr3_aa: CASSAQSPGYNEQFF

v_call: TRBV15
d_call: TRBD1
j_call: TRBJ1-2
clone_size: many
cdr3_nt: TGTGCCACCAGCAGAGATCAGGACAGGGGGAACTATGGCTACACCTTC
cdr3_aa: CATSRDQDRGNYGYTF

v_call: TRBV15
d_call: -
j_call: TRBJ1-5
clone_size: few
cdr3_nt: TGTGCCACCAGCAGTAACAGGGATAAGGGACAGCCCCAGCATTTT
cdr3_aa: CATSSNRDKGQPQHF

v_call: TRBV12-3/TRBV12-4
d_call: TRBD1
j_call: TRBJ2-4
clone_size: many
cdr3_nt: TGTGCCAGCAGTCTTACTACCGGGACAGGGGCCAAAAACATTCAGTACTTC
cdr3_aa: CASSLTTGTGAKNIQYF

v_call: TRBV12-3/TRBV12-4
d_call: TRBD2
j_call: TRBJ2-1
clone_size: -
cdr3_nt: TGTGCCAGCAGTTTAGCGATAGCGGGGGGGCTCGGTGAGCAGTTCTTC
cdr3_aa: CASSLAIAGGLGEQFF

v_call: TRBV5-6
d_call: TRBD1
j_call: TRBJ1-5
clone_size: many
cdr3_nt: TGTGCCAGCAGCTTGGGACAGGGGAACCCTTATCAGCCCCAGCATTTT
cdr3_aa: CASSLGQGNPYQPQHF

v_call: TRBV14
d_call: TRBD2
j_call: TRBJ2-1
clone_size: many
cdr3_nt: TGTGCCAGCAGCCAAGCTGGACTAGCGGGGGCGCCGCAGTTCTTC
cdr3_aa: CASSQAGLAGAPQFF

v_call: TRBV20-1
d_call: -
j_call: TRBJ2-1
clone_size: many
cdr3_nt: TGCAGTGCTAGAGACCAACATAACCAGTTCTTC
cdr3_aa: CSARDQHNQFF

v_call: TRBV6-2/TRBV6-3
d_call: -
j_call: TRBJ1-1
clone_size: many
cdr3_nt: TGTGCCAGCAGACCCCGGGACTCTGAAGCTTTCTTT
cdr3_aa: CASRPRDSEAFF

v_call: TRBV4-2
d_call: TRBD1
j_call: TRBJ2-7
clone_size: many
cdr3_nt: TGTGCCAGCAGCCAACGGACAGGTTCCGCCTACGAGCAGTACTTC
cdr3_aa: CASSQRTGSAYEQYF

v_call: TRBV7-2
d_call: -
j_call: TRBJ2-7
clone_size: many
cdr3_nt: TGTGCCAGCAGCTTAGGGGGGAACCCTTCCTACGAGCAGTACTTC
cdr3_aa: CASSLGGNPSYEQYF

v_call: TRBV3-1
d_call: -
j_call: TRBJ2-2
clone_size: many
cdr3_nt: TGTGCCAGCAGCCAACGGGGGTTTCCCCTAACGGGGATCGGGGAGCTGTTTTTT
cdr3_aa: CASSQRGFPLTGIGELFF

v_call: TRBV5-1
d_call: -
j_call: TRBJ2-2
clone_size: many
cdr3_nt: TGCGCCAGCAGCTTCCACGGGGGGCAGAGCACCGGGGAGCTGTTTTTT
cdr3_aa: CASSFHGGQSTGELFF

v_call: TRBV4-2
d_call: TRBD2
j_call: TRBJ2-7
clone_size: -
cdr3_nt: TGTGCCAGCAGCCAAGATATGACTATCGGGAGGTACGAGCAGTACTTC
cdr3_aa: CASSQDMTIGRYEQYF

v_call: TRBV27
d_call: TRBD1
j_call: TRBJ1-6
clone_size: many
cdr3_nt: TGTGCCAGCAGAAATAGGGACAGGGTCGACTCACCCCTCCACTTT
cdr3_aa: CASRNRDRVDSPLHF

v_call: TRBV29-1
d_call: -
j_call: TRBJ1-2
clone_size: -
cdr3_nt: TGCAGCGTTGTCCTCAGAGGGCCGTTCTATGGCTACACCTTC
cdr3_aa: CSVVLRGPFYGYTF

v_call: TRBV28
d_call: TRBD1
j_call: TRBJ1-2
clone_size: many
cdr3_nt: TGCGCCAGCAGCCGGACAGGGAACTATGGCTACACCTTC
cdr3_aa: CASSRTGNYGYTF

v_call: TRBV20-1
d_call: -
j_call: TRBJ2-2
clone_size: many
cdr3_nt: TGCAGTGCTTCCCGAGGTCCGGCGAACACCGGGGAGCTGTTTTTT
cdr3_aa: CSASRGPANTGELFF

v_call: TRBV11-2
d_call: -
j_call: TRBJ1-1
clone_size: many
cdr3_nt: TGTGCCAGCAGCTTATCCAGTCCGAACACTGAAGCTTTCTTT
cdr3_aa: CASSLSSPNTEAFF

v_call: TRBV6-5
d_call: -
j_call: TRBJ2-2
clone_size: many
cdr3_nt: TGTGCCAGCAACCAGGGACGTGGCACCGGGGAGCTGTTTTTT
cdr3_aa: CASNQGRGTGELFF

v_call: TRBV5-5
d_call: TRBD1
j_call: TRBJ2-7
clone_size: many
cdr3_nt: TGTGCCAGCAGCGAAGACAGGGGGCGTCCCATCTACGAGCAGTACTTC
cdr3_aa: CASSEDRGRPIYEQYF

v_call: TRBV30
d_call: -
j_call: TRBJ1-5
clone_size: -
cdr3_nt: TGTGCCTGGAGTAGGGACCTGGGCAATCAGCCCCAGCATTTT
cdr3_aa: CAWSRDLGNQPQHF

v_call: TRBV3-1
d_call: TRBD2
j_call: TRBJ2-1
clone_size: many
cdr3_nt: TGTGCCAGCAGCCAAGATGGTCCAGCGGGAGGGCCCGATGAGCAGTTCTTC
cdr3_aa: CASSQDGPAGGPDEQFF

v_call: TRBV25-1
d_call: -
j_call: TRBJ1-2
clone_size: -
cdr3_nt: TGTGCCAGCAGTGTGGCAGGGGTGTATGGCTACACCTTC
cdr3_aa: CASSVAGVYGYTF

v_call: TRBV24-1
d_call: TRBD1
j_call: TRBJ2-2
clone_size: many
cdr3_nt: TGTGCCACCAGTGACCCGGGACAGGGAATTTACACCGGGGAGCTGTTTTTT
cdr3_aa: CATSDPGQGIYTGELFF

v_call: TRBV20-1
d_call: -
j_call: TRBJ2-3
clone_size: many
cdr3_nt: TGCAGTGCTAGAGGAGCAGGCAGCACAGATACGCAGTATTTT
cdr3_aa: CSARGAGSTDTQYF

v_call: TRBV6-4
d_call: TRBD1
j_call: TRBJ2-3
clone_size: many
cdr3_nt: TGTGCCAGCAGTGACTTGCGCCGGGACAGCAGCACAGATACGCAGTATTTT
cdr3_aa: CASSDLRRDSSTDTQYF

v_call: TRBV12-3/TRBV12-4
d_call: -
j_call: TRBJ2-2
clone_size: many
cdr3_nt: TGTGCCAGCAGTCCCCGCGCCCTTATCACCGGGGAGCTGTTTTTT
cdr3_aa: CASSPRALITGELFF

v_call: TRBV27
d_call: TRBD2
j_call: TRBJ2-1
clone_size: many
cdr3_nt: TGTGCCAGCAGTTTCGCGGGAGAACAGACCGAGCAGTTCTTC
cdr3_aa: CASSFAGEQTEQFF

v_call: TRBV4-2
d_call: TRBD2
j_call: TRBJ2-1
clone_size: many
cdr3_nt: TGTGCCAGCAGCCAAGGGACTAGCGTTAGCAATGAGCAGTTCTTC
cdr3_aa: CASSQGTSVSNEQFF

v_call: TRBV3-1
d_call: TRBD2
j_call: TRBJ2-5
clone_size: many
cdr3_nt: TGTGCCAGCAGCCAAGATGGGCCCGAACTAGCGGGGAGGGAGACCCAGTACTTC
cdr3_aa: CASSQDGPELAGRETQYF

v_call: TRBV14
d_call: -
j_call: TRBJ1-6
clone_size: many
cdr3_nt: TGTGCCAGCAGCCAAGCTATCCGGTCAAATTCACCCCTCCACTTT
cdr3_aa: CASSQAIRSNSPLHF

v_call: TRBV10-3
d_call: TRBD1
j_call: TRBJ1-6
clone_size: many
cdr3_nt: TGTGCCATCAGACGGGACAGGGGGGAATCACCCCTCCACTTT
cdr3_aa: CAIRRDRGESPLHF

v_call: TRBV7-9
d_call: TRBD2
j_call: TRBJ2-3
clone_size: many
cdr3_nt: TGTGCCAGCAGCTTAGTGACTAGCGGCACAGATACGCAGTATTTT
cdr3_aa: CASSLVTSGTDTQYF

v_call: TRBV11-2
d_call: TRBD1
j_call: TRBJ2-5
clone_size: -
cdr3_nt: TGTGCCAGCAACAATGAACAGGGGGAAGAGACCCAGTACTTC
cdr3_aa: CASNNEQGEETQYF

v_call: TRBV12-3/TRBV12-4
d_call: -
j_call: TRBJ2-2
clone_size: many
cdr3_nt: TGTGCCAGCAGTTTAAGGGTTACCGGGGAGCTGTTTTTT
cdr3_aa: CASSLRVTGELFF

v_call: TRBV12-3/TRBV12-4
d_call: -
j_call: TRBJ2-5
clone_size: many
cdr3_nt: TGTGCCAGCAGTTCGGAAGATCAGGGGAGGCCAGAGACCCAGTACTTC
cdr3_aa: CASSSEDQGRPETQYF

v_call: TRBV12-3/TRBV12-4
d_call: TRBD2
j_call: TRBJ2-5
clone_size: many
cdr3_nt: TGTGCCAGCAGCCCTTGGGAGGGCCGAGAGACCCAGTACTTC
cdr3_aa: CASSPWEGRETQYF

v_call: TRBV20-1
d_call: TRBD1
j_call: TRBJ1-2
clone_size: -
cdr3_nt: TGCAGTGCCACCACAGGGGATAACTATGGCTACACCTTC
cdr3_aa: CSATTGDNYGYTF

v_call: TRBV4-2
d_call: -
j_call: TRBJ2-7
clone_size: many
cdr3_nt: TGTGCCAGCAGCCCAGGGTGGGGGGGCAACGAGCAGTACTTC
cdr3_aa: CASSPGWGGNEQYF